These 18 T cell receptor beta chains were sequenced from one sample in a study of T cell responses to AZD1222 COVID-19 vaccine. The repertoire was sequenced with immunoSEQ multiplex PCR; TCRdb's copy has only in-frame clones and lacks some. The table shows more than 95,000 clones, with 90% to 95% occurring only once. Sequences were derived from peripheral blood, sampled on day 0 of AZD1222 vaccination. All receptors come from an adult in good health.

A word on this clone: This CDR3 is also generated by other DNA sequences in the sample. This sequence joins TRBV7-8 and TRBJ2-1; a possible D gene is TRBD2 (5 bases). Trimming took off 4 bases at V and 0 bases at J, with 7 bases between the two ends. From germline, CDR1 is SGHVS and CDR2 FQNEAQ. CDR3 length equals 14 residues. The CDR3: CASSSGSSYNEQFF. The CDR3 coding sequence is TGTGCCAGCAGCTCTGGGAGCTCCTACAATGAGCAGTTCTTC.

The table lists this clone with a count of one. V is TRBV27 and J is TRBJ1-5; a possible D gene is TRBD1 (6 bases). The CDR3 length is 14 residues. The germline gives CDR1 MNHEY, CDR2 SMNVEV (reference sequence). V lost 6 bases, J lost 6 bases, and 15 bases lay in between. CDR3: CASSLEGGGQPQHF. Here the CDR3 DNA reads TGTGCCAGCAGCCTAGAGGGGGGTGGTCAGCCCCAGCATTTT.

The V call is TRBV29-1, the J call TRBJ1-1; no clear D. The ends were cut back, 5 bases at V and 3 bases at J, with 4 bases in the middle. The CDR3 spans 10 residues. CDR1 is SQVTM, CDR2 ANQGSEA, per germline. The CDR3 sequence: CSVPDTEAFF. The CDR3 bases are TGCAGCGTTCCGGACACTGAAGCTTTCTTT.

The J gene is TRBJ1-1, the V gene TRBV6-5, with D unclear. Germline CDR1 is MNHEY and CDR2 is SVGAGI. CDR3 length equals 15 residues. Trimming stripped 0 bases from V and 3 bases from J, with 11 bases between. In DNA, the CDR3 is TGTGCCAGCAGTTACTCGCTGGGGTGGCACACTGAAGCTTTCTTT. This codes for CASSYSLGWHTEAFF.

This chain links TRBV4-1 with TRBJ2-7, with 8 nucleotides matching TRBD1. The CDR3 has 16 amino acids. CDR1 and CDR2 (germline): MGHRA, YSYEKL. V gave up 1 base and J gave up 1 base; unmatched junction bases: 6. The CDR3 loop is CASSQADREGSYEQYF. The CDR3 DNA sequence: TGCGCCAGCAGCCAAGCGGACAGGGAAGGGTCCTACGAGCAGTACTTC.

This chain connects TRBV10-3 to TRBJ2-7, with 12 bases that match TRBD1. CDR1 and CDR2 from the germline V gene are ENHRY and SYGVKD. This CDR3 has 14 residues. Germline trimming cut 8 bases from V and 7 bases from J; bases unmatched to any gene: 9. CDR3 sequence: CAIQGTGGVQEQYF. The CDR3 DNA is TGTGCCATCCAGGGGACAGGGGGCGTTCAGGAGCAGTACTTC.

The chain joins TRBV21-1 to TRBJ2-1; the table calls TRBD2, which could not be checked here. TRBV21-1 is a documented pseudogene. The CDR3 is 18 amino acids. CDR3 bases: TGTGCCAGCAGCAGGAAGCGACTAGCGGGCGAACCCTACAATGAGCAGTTCTTC. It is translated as CASSRKRLAGEPYNEQFF.

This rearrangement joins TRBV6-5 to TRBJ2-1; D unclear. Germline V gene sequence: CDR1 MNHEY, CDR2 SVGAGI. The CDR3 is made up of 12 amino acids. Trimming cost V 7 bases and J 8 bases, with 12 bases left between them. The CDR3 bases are TGTGCCAGCACCCATACCGGGCATGAGCAGTTCTTC. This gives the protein CASTHTGHEQFF.

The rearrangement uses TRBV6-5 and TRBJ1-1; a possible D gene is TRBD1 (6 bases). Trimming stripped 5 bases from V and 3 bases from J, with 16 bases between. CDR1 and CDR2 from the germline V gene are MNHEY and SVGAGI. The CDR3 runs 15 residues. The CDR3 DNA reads TGTGCCAGCAGTACCACAGCAACAGGGTACACTGAAGCTTTCTTT. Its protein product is CASSTTATGYTEAFF.

CDR3 nucleotide sequence: TGTGCCAGCAGCCAAAGAGGCGTGGGGAATACGCAGTATTTT. Residues: CASSQRGVGNTQYF. This rearrangement joins TRBV3-1 (or the pseudogene TRBV3-2) to TRBJ2-3; the D is unclear. The CDR3 sequence is 14 residues long. Trimming stripped 2 bases from V and 7 bases from J, with 13 bases between. CDR1 and CDR2 from the germline V gene are LGHDT and YNNKEL (reference sequence).

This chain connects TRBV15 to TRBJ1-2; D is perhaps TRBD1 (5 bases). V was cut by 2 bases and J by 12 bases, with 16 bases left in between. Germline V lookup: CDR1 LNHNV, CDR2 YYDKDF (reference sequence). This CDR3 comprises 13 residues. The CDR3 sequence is CATSRPAQQADTF. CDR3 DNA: TGTGCCACCAGCAGACCCGCCCAACAGGCGGACACCTTC.

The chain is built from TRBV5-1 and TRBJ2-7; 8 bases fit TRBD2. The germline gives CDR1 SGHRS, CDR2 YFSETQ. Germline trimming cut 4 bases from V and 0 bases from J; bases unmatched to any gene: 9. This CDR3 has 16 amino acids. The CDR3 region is CASSTRLTSASYEQYF. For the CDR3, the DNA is TGCGCCAGCAGCACAAGGCTGACTAGCGCCTCCTACGAGCAGTACTTC. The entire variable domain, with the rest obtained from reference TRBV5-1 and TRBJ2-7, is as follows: KAGVTQTPRYLIKTRGQQVTLSCSPISGHRSVSWYQQTPGQGLQFLFEYFSETQRNKGNFPGRFSGRQFSNSRSEMNVSTLELGDSALYLCASSTRLTSASYEQYFGPGTRLTVT.

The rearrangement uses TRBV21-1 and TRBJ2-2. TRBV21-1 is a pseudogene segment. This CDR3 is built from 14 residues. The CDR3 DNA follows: TGTGCCAGCAGCAAAAGGCTGGCCACCGGGGAGCTGTTTTTT. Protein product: CASSKRLATGELFF.

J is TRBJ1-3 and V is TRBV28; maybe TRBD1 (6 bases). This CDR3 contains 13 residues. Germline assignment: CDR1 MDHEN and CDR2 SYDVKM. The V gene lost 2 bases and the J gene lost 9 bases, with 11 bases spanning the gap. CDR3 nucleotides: TGTGCCAGCAGTTTAACGAGGGGGAGCACCATATATTTT. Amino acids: CASSLTRGSTIYF.

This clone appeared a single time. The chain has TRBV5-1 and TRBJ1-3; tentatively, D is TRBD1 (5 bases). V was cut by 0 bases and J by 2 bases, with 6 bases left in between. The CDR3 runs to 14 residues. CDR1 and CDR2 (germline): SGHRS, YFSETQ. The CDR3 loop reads CASSLAGTGNTIYF. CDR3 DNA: TGCGCCAGCAGCTTGGCAGGGACTGGAAACACCATATATTTT.

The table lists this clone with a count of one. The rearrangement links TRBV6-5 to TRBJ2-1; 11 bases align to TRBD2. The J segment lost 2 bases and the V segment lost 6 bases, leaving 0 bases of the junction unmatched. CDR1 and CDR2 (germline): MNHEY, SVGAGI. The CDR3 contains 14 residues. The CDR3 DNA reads TGTGCCAGCAGACTAGCGGGAGCCTACAATGAGCAGTTCTTC. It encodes CASRLAGAYNEQFF.

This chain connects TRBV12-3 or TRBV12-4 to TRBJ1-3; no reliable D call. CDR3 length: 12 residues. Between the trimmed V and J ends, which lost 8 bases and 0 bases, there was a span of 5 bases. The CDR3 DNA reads TGTGCCAGCGGTAGCTCTGGAAACACCATATATTTT. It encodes CASGSSGNTIYF.

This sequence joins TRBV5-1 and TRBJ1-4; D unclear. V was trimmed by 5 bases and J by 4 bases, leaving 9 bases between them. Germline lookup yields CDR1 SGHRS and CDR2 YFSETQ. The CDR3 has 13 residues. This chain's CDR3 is CASSRWSNEKLFF. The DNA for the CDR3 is TGCGCCAGCAGTCGATGGAGTAATGAAAAACTGTTTTTT.